These T cell receptor beta chains were read from a single sample in a study of OX40 agonist ivuxolimab in advanced cancers. Data came from immunoSEQ multiplex PCR; TCRdb stores just in-frame clones and leaves some out. The table includes over 70,000 clones, about 90% detected once. The specimen was CD4+ or CD8+ T cells sorted from blood, collected in a trial of the OX40 agonist ivuxolimab. These receptors were obtained from an adult with an advanced solid tumor such as melanoma, head and neck, liver or kidney cancer. Both conserved end residues are part of each CDR3. A D gene is named only where the DNA matches it firmly. Clone size is stated in some rows and not others, as once, few, many or a class when expanded.

J gene,clone size,V gene,D gene,CDR3 DNA,CDR3 protein
TRBJ2-3,few,TRBV9,NA,TGTGCCAGCAGCGTAGATGATACGCAGTATTTT,CASSVDDTQYF
TRBJ2-1,once,TRBV2,NA,TGTGCCAGCAGTGCAGCGGGTGGCAGGAATGAGCAGTTCTTC,CASSAAGGRNEQFF
TRBJ2-1,NA,TRBV6-5,NA,TGTGCCAGCAGACTCGACGGGTACAATGAGCAGTTCTTC,CASRLDGYNEQFF
TRBJ1-2,once,TRBV4-2,NA,TGTGCCAGCAGCCAAGGATTTGGAGACAGAAACTACAATGGCTACACCTTC,CASSQGFGDRNYNGYTF
TRBJ2-2,NA,TRBV18,NA,TGTGCCAGCTCACCACGGGTCGGGGAGCTGTTTTTT,CASSPRVGELFF
TRBJ2-5,NA,TRBV10-3,NA,TGTGCCATCAGTGACCAGGTCGTTGGGGAGACCCAGTACTTC,CAISDQVVGETQYF
TRBJ2-3,NA,TRBV29-1,TRBD1,TGCAGCGTTGGGGACAGGGGACAGGCAGATACGCAGTATTTT,CSVGDRGQADTQYF
TRBJ2-7,once,TRBV4-2,TRBD2,TGTGCCAGCAGCCAAGACGGAGGGCTAGCGGAGAGCTACGAGCAGTACTTC,CASSQDGGLAESYEQYF
TRBJ1-2,NA,TRBV30,NA,TGTGCCTGGAGTGTACGGCGATGGGGGGGAGGCTACACCTTC,CAWSVRRWGGGYTF
TRBJ1-5,NA,TRBV30,NA,TGTGCCTGGAGTGCGAGGGATAATCAGCCCCAGCATTTT,CAWSARDNQPQHF
TRBJ2-7,NA,TRBV9,NA,TGTGCCAGCAGCCCAGGGAACGGACTCTACGAGCAGTACTTC,CASSPGNGLYEQYF
TRBJ1-2,NA,TRBV6-6,TRBD1,TGTGCCAGCAGTGGGGGACAGGGGCGCTATGGCTACACCTTC,CASSGGQGRYGYTF
TRBJ2-1,NA,TRBV27,NA,TGTGCCAGCAGCCGACAGGCCGACTACAATGAGCAGTTCTTC,CASSRQADYNEQFF
TRBJ1-6,NA,TRBV2,NA,TGTGCCACTCGGACGGGATCACAATCCTCACCCCTCCACTTT,CATRTGSQSSPLHF
TRBJ2-1,NA,TRBV5-1,NA,TGCGCCAGCAGCTTGGCCAAAGGGTTCCCCTCCTACAATGAGCAGTTCTTC,CASSLAKGFPSYNEQFF
TRBJ2-5,NA,TRBV4-1,TRBD2,TGCGCCAGCAGCCAGGGGGGACTAGCGGTACTCCAAGAGACCCAGTACTTC,CASSQGGLAVLQETQYF
TRBJ2-5,NA,TRBV29-1,NA,TGCAGCGTTGAAGAGGTCAGAAAAGAGACCCAGTACTTC,CSVEEVRKETQYF
TRBJ2-1,once,TRBV5-1,TRBD2,TGCGCCAGCAAGGGCGGGGGCTCCTACAATGAGCAGTTCTTC,CASKGGGSYNEQFF
TRBJ2-5,NA,TRBV5-1,NA,TGCGCCAGCAGCTTGCGCTTCGGTCGCCGGGGCCAAGAGACCCAGTACTTC,CASSLRFGRRGQETQYF
TRBJ2-1,few,TRBV12-5,TRBD2,TGTGCTAGTGGCTTTAGCGGGATGTCCTACAATGAGCAGTTCTTC,CASGFSGMSYNEQFF
TRBJ2-1,NA,TRBV7-2,TRBD2,TGTGCCAGCAGCTTAGCTAGCGGGAATCCCAATGAGCAGTTCTTC,CASSLASGNPNEQFF
TRBJ2-2,NA,TRBV5-6,NA,TGTGCCAGCAGCTTGGCCCTAGGGGACACCGGGGAGCTGTTTTTT,CASSLALGDTGELFF
TRBJ1-1,NA,TRBV5-1,TRBD1,TGCGCCAGCAGCTGGACACAGGGGCGTGGGACTGAAGCTTTCTTT,CASSWTQGRGTEAFF
TRBJ2-1,NA,TRBV19,TRBD2,TGTGCCAGTAATGCCGGGACTAGCGGGAATGTAAAGCAGTTCTTC,CASNAGTSGNVKQFF
TRBJ1-1,NA,TRBV7-9,NA,TGTGCCAGCAGCCCCGGGACTAACCAAGGCCGGAACACTGAAGCTTTCTTT,CASSPGTNQGRNTEAFF
TRBJ1-1,NA,TRBV7-8,NA,TGTGCCAGCAGCTTTCGCCCCCGGGTGAACCCGAACACTGAAGCTTTCTTT,CASSFRPRVNPNTEAFF
TRBJ2-3,NA,TRBV6-5,TRBD2,TGTGCCAGCAGTTACGCCAGCGGGATCACAGATACGCAGTATTTT,CASSYASGITDTQYF
TRBJ2-1,NA,TRBV29-1,TRBD1,TGCAGCACGAGGGACAGTTTCCTCAATGAGCAGTTCTTC,CSTRDSFLNEQFF
TRBJ2-3,NA,TRBV20-1,NA,TGCAGTGCGGCACCCACAGATACGCAGTATTTT,CSAAPTDTQYF
TRBJ2-7,NA,TRBV4-2,TRBD2,TGTGCCAGCAGCCCGGACGGAGCGGGAGAGGACGAGCAGTACTTC,CASSPDGAGEDEQYF
TRBJ2-1,NA,TRBV2,TRBD2,TGTGCCAGCAGTGGACACCTGGGACTAGCGGGAGTGTCGTCCTACAATGAGCAGTTCTTC,CASSGHLGLAGVSSYNEQFF
TRBJ2-1,NA,TRBV14,TRBD2,TGTGCCAGCAGCCAAGAAGAGGGGAGGGATGAGCAGTTCTTC,CASSQEEGRDEQFF
TRBJ2-5,NA,TRBV5-1,NA,TGCGCCAGCAGTTCTCAGGGGACTCAAGAGACCCAGTACTTC,CASSSQGTQETQYF
TRBJ2-1,NA,TRBV19,NA,TGTGCCAGTAGTATCAGGGCATTAGTACGGTCCTACAATGAGCAGTTCTTC,CASSIRALVRSYNEQFF
TRBJ2-7,few,TRBV7-2,NA,TGTGCCAGCAGCCCCTTGCACGAGCAGTACTTC,CASSPLHEQYF
TRBJ2-7,NA,TRBV29-1,NA,TGCAGCGTTGGCCTACTCTACGAGCAGTACTTC,CSVGLLYEQYF
TRBJ1-5,once,TRBV15,NA,TGTGCCACCAGCAGAGATTCCCCTATGGTTGGTCAGCCCCAGCATTTT,CATSRDSPMVGQPQHF
TRBJ2-1,NA,TRBV5-4,NA,TGTGCCAGCAGCTCCGACAATGAGCAGTTCTTC,CASSSDNEQFF
TRBJ2-1,NA,TRBV15,TRBD2,TGTGCCACCAGCAGAGATACGTGGCGGGAGGGGGGCAATGAGCAGTTCTTC,CATSRDTWREGGNEQFF
TRBJ1-1,NA,TRBV7-2,NA,TGTGCCAGCACCCTAGGGCGGGTTTGGACTGAAGCTTTCTTT,CASTLGRVWTEAFF
TRBJ2-2,NA,TRBV10-3,NA,TGTGCCATCTCCCAGCTAGGGGAGCTGTTTTTT,CAISQLGELFF
TRBJ2-1,NA,TRBV19,NA,TGTGCCAGTAGTACCCTACAGAGCTCCTACAATGAGCAGTTCTTC,CASSTLQSSYNEQFF
TRBJ1-2,NA,TRBV5-1,TRBD1,TGCGCCAGCAGCTTGCAGGGGGCCGCTAACTATGGCTACACCTTC,CASSLQGAANYGYTF
TRBJ2-7,NA,TRBV11-2,NA,TGTGCCAGCAGCTTAGTTCTGTGGGGGGACTACGAGCAGTACTTC,CASSLVLWGDYEQYF
TRBJ2-5,NA,TRBV13,TRBD2,TGTGCCAGCAGCTTAGGACTAGCGGGAGGTGCAGGAGAGACCCAGTACTTC,CASSLGLAGGAGETQYF
TRBJ1-1,NA,TRBV25-1,NA,TGTGCCAGCAGTGCAACAGGGTCGGGCACTGAAGCTTTCTTT,CASSATGSGTEAFF
TRBJ2-7,NA,TRBV4-1,NA,TGCGCCAGCAGCCAAGGGGCCGGGGCTATCTACGAGCAGTACTTC,CASSQGAGAIYEQYF
TRBJ1-4,NA,TRBV9,NA,TGTGCCAGCAGCTTCAGTGGGGGCGCCGGAGAAAAACTGTTTTTT,CASSFSGGAGEKLFF
TRBJ2-1,NA,TRBV27,TRBD1,TGTGCCAGCAGTGCGGGACAGGGTAGAGGGGAGCAGTTCTTC,CASSAGQGRGEQFF
TRBJ2-7,NA,TRBV28,TRBD2,TGTGCCAGCCAGACGGCGGGAGGGTCCTACGAGCAGTACTTC,CASQTAGGSYEQYF
TRBJ2-5,NA,TRBV2,TRBD2,TGTGCCAGCAGTGTAGGCCTAGCGGGGAGGGAGACCCAGTACTTC,CASSVGLAGRETQYF
TRBJ1-5,NA,TRBV28,NA,TGTGCCAGCATCCCGGGAGGAGGGGGCAATCAGCCCCAGCATTTT,CASIPGGGGNQPQHF